This TCR beta chain was recorded in a study of lymphopenia after photon versus proton radiotherapy. Study-level findings and limits: Under photons, naive T cells and diversity fell while effector/memory populations rose. Authors raise, but do not show, better survival with proton therapy.

Generated by immunoSEQ multiplex PCR, the TCRdb table keeps only in-frame clones and is missing some. The table lists some 21,000 clones, roughly 85% of them singletons. As for this clone: As yet, its antigen is unknown.

In germline, CDR1 is SGHRS, CDR2 YFSETQ. The CDR3 sequence is 15 residues long. With 1 base removed from V and 1 base from J, the gap between germline ends came to 9 bases. This sequence originates from a man in his fifties or sixties with pancreatic cancer. The sample in question was peripheral blood, obtained from a patient treated with photon-based radiotherapy. This rearrangement joins TRBV5-1 to TRBJ1-3; D not resolved. The CDR3 region is CASSLMEGSGNTIYF. In nucleotides, the CDR3 is TGCGCCAGCAGCTTGATGGAAGGATCTGGAAACACCATATATTTT. The full variable domain, rest sourced from reference TRBV5-1 and TRBJ1-3, is KAGVTQTPRYLIKTRGQQVTLSCSPISGHRSVSWYQQTPGQGLQFLFEYFSETQRNKGNFPGRFSGRQFSNSRSEMNVSTLELGDSALYLCASSLMEGSGNTIYFGEGSWLTVV.